This TCR beta chain is drawn from a study of cytomegalovirus exposure and HLA in healthy donors. PCR primers comprised 60 Vbeta and 13 Jbeta primers. TCRdb's table, derived via immunoSEQ multiplex PCR, lists solely in-frame clones and lacks some. Among tens of thousands of clones, roughly four fifths were seen once, and the ten largest hold about 12%. The sequencing sample was made of PBMCs. This TCR was recovered from a male donor in good health and CMV-seropositive.

The CDR3 DNA is TGCGCCAGCAGCCAAGAGGTTTCAGGGGTGGACACCGGGGAGCTGTTTTTT. This translates into CASSQEVSGVDTGELFF. The V gene is TRBV4-1, the J gene TRBJ2-2; the D gene is possibly TRBD1 (6 bases). The V gene lost 0 bases and the J gene lost 3 bases, with 14 bases spanning the gap. CDR3 length: 17 residues. Germline loops: CDR1 MGHRA, CDR2 YSYEKL.